Listed below are T cell receptor beta chains from one sample, sequenced in a study of patients and donors after allogeneic stem cell transplantation. TCRdb itself ran the RT-PCR reads through MiXCR, one entry per CDR3 protein. The table has 390,000 or so distinct CDR3 sequences, approximately 16% seen once. The sequencing input was blood, either unsorted or a sorted T cell fraction (not recorded which). The receptor set was obtained from a human donor who was either an allogeneic HSCT recipient or a stem cell or donor lymphocyte infusion donor (not recorded which). It is not recorded whose cells these are; they may come from a transplant donor. Each CDR3 is given with its conserved first and last residue. The order of the fields is clone size, V gene, J gene, D gene, CDR3 DNA, CDR3 protein. A D gene is named only where the DNA matches it firmly. Size values are once, few and many counts, or a class for expanded clones, and some rows have none.

>.|TRBV5-1|TRBJ2-7|.
TGCGCCAGCAGCGGTTCCGCCAGCCCCTACGAGCAGTACTTC
CASSGSASPYEQYF
>many|TRBV4-3|TRBJ1-1|.
TGCGCCAGCAGCCACGCCGGCGGGGTGGGCACTGAAGCTTTCTTT
CASSHAGGVGTEAFF
>many|TRBV5-1|TRBJ2-3|.
TGCGCCAGCAGCAATAGGGCGGCGTACACAGATACGCAGTATTTT
CASSNRAAYTDTQYF
>.|TRBV18|TRBJ2-1|TRBD2
TGTGCCAGCTCACCTGGTGGGGGGGTCGACAATGAGCAGTTCTTC
CASSPGGGVDNEQFF
>few|TRBV10-3|TRBJ2-3|TRBD1
TGTGCCATCGGGAGACAGGGTGGTCCGGCAGATACGCAGTATTTT
CAIGRQGGPADTQYF
>.|TRBV2|TRBJ2-1|.
TGTGCCAGCAGCTGGACTAGGGGGGATGAGCAGTTCTTC
CASSWTRGDEQFF
>few|TRBV6-5|TRBJ2-7|.
TGTGCCAGCAGTTTGTGGGGGCCCTACGAGCAGTACTTC
CASSLWGPYEQYF
>few|TRBV12-3/TRBV12-4|TRBJ1-5|.
TGTGCCAGCAGTCCATACAGGGATAGCAATCAGCCCCAGCATTTT
CASSPYRDSNQPQHF
>.|TRBV4-1|TRBJ2-1|TRBD2
TGCGCCAGCAGCCAAGGGCCCGAGGATAGCGGGAGGGCCGGTTCCTACAATGAGCAGTTCTTC
CASSQGPEDSGRAGSYNEQFF
>few|TRBV12-5|TRBJ2-3|TRBD2
TGTGCTAGTGGACTGACTCGGACTAGCGTTAATGCAGATACGCAGTATTTT
CASGLTRTSVNADTQYF
>.|TRBV11-1|TRBJ1-1|TRBD1
TGTGCCAGCAGCCTAAGGACAGGACGGATCATGAACACTGAAGCTTTCTTT
CASSLRTGRIMNTEAFF
>few|TRBV18|TRBJ1-5|.
TGTGCCAGCTCACCCGGACGAACGGTTAATCAGCCCCAGCATTTT
CASSPGRTVNQPQHF
>.|TRBV7-9|TRBJ2-1|.
TGTGCCAGCAGCATCAGTCCAGACAATGAGCAGTTCTTC
CASSISPDNEQFF
>few|TRBV4-2|TRBJ2-1|TRBD2
TGTGCCAGCACCCTCGGCCTGCGGGGGGCCTACAATGAGCAGTTCTTC
CASTLGLRGAYNEQFF
>few|TRBV20-1|TRBJ1-1|.
TGCAGTGCTAGCCAATCGGGCCCGGGGAACACTGAAGCTTTCTTT
CSASQSGPGNTEAFF
>.|TRBV29-1|TRBJ1-1|.
TGCAGCGTTGCACAGGGATTGAGCACTGAAGCTTTCTTT
CSVAQGLSTEAFF
>.|TRBV20-1|TRBJ2-5|TRBD2
TGCAGTGCCTCCCTCCTGACTAGCGGGATATCAGAGACCCAGTACTTC
CSASLLTSGISETQYF
>.|TRBV6-5|TRBJ2-5|TRBD2
TGTGCCAGCAGTTACTTGAGCGGGGGGGCCTCACCAGAGACCCAGTACTTC
CASSYLSGGASPETQYF
>.|TRBV10-3|TRBJ1-2|.
TGTGCCATCAGTGGTACGGGAGTAGGATATGGCTACACCTTC
CAISGTGVGYGYTF
>many|TRBV4-1|TRBJ1-5|.
TGCGCCAGCAGCCAAGAAGTGTACAACAATCAGCCCCAGCATTTT
CASSQEVYNNQPQHF
>.|TRBV20-1|TRBJ2-4|.
TGCAGTGTAAGGGGACGACCCAAAAACATTCAGTACTTC
CSVRGRPKNIQYF
>few|TRBV4-3|TRBJ2-7|TRBD2
TGCGCCAGCGAAAGGCTTACTAGCGGGGGCCCCTACGAGCAGTACTTC
CASERLTSGGPYEQYF
>few|TRBV3-1|TRBJ1-4|.
TGTGCCAGCAGCCAAGTAGATGAAAAACTGTTTTTT
CASSQVDEKLFF
>.|TRBV7-8|TRBJ1-2|.
TGTGCCAGCAGCTTAAGCAGGGAGGTTGGCTACACCTTC
CASSLSREVGYTF
>few|TRBV20-1|TRBJ2-7|.
TGCAGTGCTAGAGATGGAGGTCATGTATCCTTCGAGCAGTACTTC
CSARDGGHVSFEQYF
>.|TRBV20-1|TRBJ2-3|.
TGCAGCCCCAGGGCCTTGGGCACAGATACGCAGTATTTT
CSPRALGTDTQYF
>few|TRBV11-2|TRBJ2-1|.
TGTGCCAGCAGCTTGGACAGCGAGCGCAATGAGCAGTTCTTC
CASSLDSERNEQFF
>few|TRBV12-5|TRBJ2-2|.
TGTGCTAGTGGTTTGAGAGGGCCTAACACCGGGGAGCTGTTTTTT
CASGLRGPNTGELFF
>.|TRBV20-1|TRBJ2-7|TRBD1
TGCAGTGCTAGACAAACCGGGACAGGGGTCCACGAGCAGTACTTC
CSARQTGTGVHEQYF
>.|TRBV12-3/TRBV12-4|TRBJ2-5|TRBD2
TGTGCCAGCAGCCCTGGCACGCGGGGGGGCCTAGTGACCCAGTACTTC
CASSPGTRGGLVTQYF
>.|TRBV9|TRBJ2-3|TRBD2
TGTGCCAGCAGCGTAGCTTTCACTAGCGGGGTACCCGATACGCAGTATTTT
CASSVAFTSGVPDTQYF
>.|TRBV6-5|TRBJ2-2|TRBD1
TGTGCCAGCAGTTCGACAGGGGTGGACACCGGGGAGCTGTTTTTT
CASSSTGVDTGELFF
>few|TRBV9|TRBJ1-1|.
TGTGCCAGCAGCAGGCCGGGGATTGCGAACACTGAAGCTTTCTTT
CASSRPGIANTEAFF
>.|TRBV27|TRBJ1-5|.
TGTGCCAGCAGTGAGGGGTTGGGCAATCAGCCCCAGCATTTT
CASSEGLGNQPQHF
>many|TRBV4-3|TRBJ2-1|.
TGCGCCAGCAGCCACTTATCAGGGGATGAGCAGTTCTTC
CASSHLSGDEQFF
>.|TRBV3-1|TRBJ1-2|.
TGTGCCAGCAGCGCACGACCATGGGACGGAGTCAACTATGGCTACACCTTC
CASSARPWDGVNYGYTF
>.|TRBV7-9|TRBJ2-3|TRBD1
TGTGCCAGCAGCCGTTGGGACAGGGGGCGTCCAGATACGCAGTATTTT
CASSRWDRGRPDTQYF
>.|TRBV6-5|TRBJ1-3|.
TGTGCCAGCAGTTATAGGATCGGGTTCTCTGGAAACACCATATATTTT
CASSYRIGFSGNTIYF
>.|TRBV5-6|TRBJ2-3|.
TGTGCCAGCAGCTTGGTGGGGTGGGGGCCTAGCACAGATACGCAGTATTTT
CASSLVGWGPSTDTQYF
>.|TRBV29-1|TRBJ1-4|.
TGCAGCGGCCTCGCCGGGGGGAATAATGAAAAACTGTTTTTT
CSGLAGGNNEKLFF
>few|TRBV6-6|TRBJ2-1|.
TGTGCCAGCAGCCCGCCCCCTAGTTGGGAGCAGTTCTTC
CASSPPPSWEQFF
>few|TRBV7-2|TRBJ2-1|.
TGTGCCAGCAGCTTAGTAAAACGCTCCTACAATGAGCAGTTCTTC
CASSLVKRSYNEQFF
>.|TRBV2|TRBJ1-2|TRBD1
TGTGCCAGCATGACAGGGAGGGGCTATGGCTACACCTTC
CASMTGRGYGYTF
>.|TRBV6-5|TRBJ2-7|.
TGTGCCAGCAGTTACCCGATGTGGCAGGGAAGAAACGAGCAGTACTTC
CASSYPMWQGRNEQYF
>.|TRBV15|TRBJ2-4|.
TGTGCCACCAGCAGAGAATTAGGCATAGGATCGGACATTCAGTACTTC
CATSRELGIGSDIQYF
>few|TRBV4-2|TRBJ2-6|.
TGTGCCAGCAGTTTCAAGGGGACCCTCGTACCCTCTGGGGCCAACGTCCTGACTTTC
CASSFKGTLVPSGANVLTF
>.|TRBV7-9|TRBJ1-1|.
TGTGCCAGCCCTTCCGGGGGAGTTACTGAAGCTTTCTTT
CASPSGGVTEAFF
>few|TRBV5-1|TRBJ2-1|TRBD2
TGCGCCAGCAGCCCCCCGGGACTAGCGGGGGCCGGGGAGCAGTTCTTC
CASSPPGLAGAGEQFF
>.|TRBV13|TRBJ1-2|.
TGTGCCAGCAGCTCCCGGTTGGACAGCTATGGCTACACCTTC
CASSSRLDSYGYTF